This entry concerns a single TCR beta chain. The specificity of this receptor is unknown. Qualities for individual bases were not recorded, and no much larger clone is one base off. The data were taken from a study of OX40 agonist ivuxolimab in advanced cancers. Study-wide context: Ivuxolimab was a fully human IgG2 agonistic monoclonal antibody targeting the costimulatory receptor OX40 (CD134). Intravenous ivuxolimab was administered to patients every 2 weeks at six dose levels: 0.01, 0.1, 0.3, 1.5, 3 and 10 mg/kg. Of the 50 to 55 patients in dose escalation, about 20 had hepatocellular carcinoma, some 15 had melanoma, 9 had renal cell carcinoma and 9 had head and neck cancer. The point of sequencing TCRbeta in the periphery was to test whether ivuxolimab changed TCR sequence diversity and drove clonal T-cell expansion. Partial responses were achieved by three dose-escalation patients, of whom one had hepatocellular carcinoma and two had cutaneous melanoma. In the dose-escalation cohort, 82.7% of patients were male, and the mean age was around 60 years, with a range of about 20 to 90. The paper describes the monotherapy dose-escalation part (N = 52 patients) of the phase I trial of ivuxolimab. Prior anti-PD-1, anti-PD-L1 or anti-CTLA-4 therapy was permitted, and roughly two fifths of dose-escalation patients had received checkpoint inhibitors.

Per the germline V gene, SGHDT is the CDR1 and YYEEEE is the CDR2. Trimming takes 2 bases from V and 3 bases from J, and the germline ends sit 14 bases apart. The CDR3 measures 16 amino acids from cysteine to phenylalanine. Only CDR3 DNA is held: 48 bases, read in frame from base 1. Patients with a history of autoimmune disease or receiving systemic immunosuppression were excluded from the trial. Peripheral blood for TCR sequencing was drawn from every dose cohort at baseline, at cycle 4 day 1 and at cycle 7 day 1. Samples were obtained from an open-label, multicenter, first-in-human phase I dose-escalation trial of ivuxolimab. Adults with locally advanced or metastatic melanoma, renal cell carcinoma, hepatocellular carcinoma or head and neck squamous cell carcinoma were enrolled in the trial. Before TCR sequencing, CD4+ T cells and CD8+ T cells were sorted from peripheral blood as separate populations.

Genomic DNA was extracted from sorted cells for sequencing of the TCRbeta CDR3 region. TCRbeta CDR3 regions were sequenced using the immunoSEQ Assay. TCRdb mirrors the immuneACCESS table, restricted to in-frame sequences. Some clones are absent from its copies; in checked studies, under half trace to an unresolved V gene, and the reason for the others is unknown. Within this sample are 60,000 to 70,000 clones, with roughly 87% of them counted one time only. The top ten constitute 1.3% of the sample. Overall results and qualifications from the work: In the 0.1-3.0 mg/kg groups, partial responders had among the lowest normalized peripheral clonal expansion, particularly in CD8+ T cells. Low levels of normalized T-cell clonal expansion were also seen in some patients who did not respond. Antigen specificity was not determined for the clonally expanded peripheral T cells. At doses of 0.1 to 3.0 mg/kg, clonal expansion of both CD4+ and CD8+ T cells in blood was seen between baseline and week 6. After ivuxolimab, more expanded clones were found on average in CD8+ T cells than in CD4+ T cells.

The chain uses TRBV5-6 and TRBJ1-4; possibly the D gene is TRBD1, per 6 matching bases. Sequenced material: CD4+ or CD8+ T cells sorted from blood, taken in a trial of the OX40 agonist ivuxolimab. The sequence was obtained from an adult with an advanced solid tumor such as melanoma, head and neck, liver or kidney cancer. DNA sequence: TGTGCCAGCAGCTTCAGGGGTCTAGGCGCTAATGAAAAACTGTTTTTT. It translates as CASSFRGLGANEKLFF.